The rows below give T cell receptor beta chains drawn from one sample of a study of T cell clones after liver transplantation. The assay was immunoSEQ multiplex PCR, and TCRdb's table has in-frame clones only and misses some. This table holds some 110,000 clones, 80% to 85% found once. This specimen consisted of CD4+ T cells from blood, obtained before liver transplant. These receptors were taken from a human donor who received a liver transplant. CDR3s include the opening cysteine and the closing phenylalanine or tryptophan. The D gene is left open where the match is weak. Part of the rows lack a size; the others show once, few, many or a class for expanded clones.

j_call: TRBJ2-1; v_call: TRBV6-5; d_call: -; clone_size: -; cdr3_nt: TGTGCCAGCAGTTACCCGCTAGAGAGCTCCTACAATGAGCAGTTCTTC; cdr3_aa: CASSYPLESSYNEQFF
j_call: TRBJ2-2; v_call: TRBV6-5; d_call: -; clone_size: -; cdr3_nt: TGTGCCAGCTGTCACGGACCGAACACCGGGGAGCTGTTTTTT; cdr3_aa: CASCHGPNTGELFF
j_call: TRBJ2-7; v_call: TRBV6-1; d_call: -; clone_size: -; cdr3_nt: TGTGCCAGCGTTTTGGACGGTCTCTCCTACGAGCAGTACTTC; cdr3_aa: CASVLDGLSYEQYF
j_call: TRBJ2-7; v_call: TRBV19; d_call: TRBD1; clone_size: -; cdr3_nt: TGTGCCAGTAGTATAAAGGGGACAGGGCCTCGCTACGAGCAGTACTTC; cdr3_aa: CASSIKGTGPRYEQYF
j_call: TRBJ1-5; v_call: TRBV2; d_call: -; clone_size: -; cdr3_nt: TGTGCCAGTACTCGCACAGGGTTTGGCAATCAGCCCCAGCATTTT; cdr3_aa: CASTRTGFGNQPQHF
j_call: TRBJ2-1; v_call: TRBV14; d_call: -; clone_size: -; cdr3_nt: TGTGCCAGCAGCCAAGAAAGGGCGGGAATCTCCTACAATGAGCAGTTCTTC; cdr3_aa: CASSQERAGISYNEQFF
j_call: TRBJ1-1; v_call: TRBV4-2; d_call: -; clone_size: -; cdr3_nt: TGTGCCAGCAGCCAAGATCTGGGGGGAGGAACTGAAGCTTTCTTT; cdr3_aa: CASSQDLGGGTEAFF
j_call: TRBJ1-3; v_call: TRBV7-2; d_call: -; clone_size: -; cdr3_nt: TGTGCCAGCAGCTTAGCGAGGGGGGGGATCACTGGAAACACCATATATTTT; cdr3_aa: CASSLARGGITGNTIYF
j_call: TRBJ2-5; v_call: TRBV9; d_call: TRBD1; clone_size: -; cdr3_nt: TGTGCCAGCAGCGTAGACCGGACAGGGACAGAGACCCAGTACTTC; cdr3_aa: CASSVDRTGTETQYF
j_call: TRBJ1-6; v_call: TRBV11-2; d_call: -; clone_size: -; cdr3_nt: TGTGCCAGCAGCACGGGGCTGAACAATTCACCCCTCCACTTT; cdr3_aa: CASSTGLNNSPLHF
j_call: TRBJ2-3; v_call: TRBV5-4; d_call: -; clone_size: -; cdr3_nt: TGTGCCAGCAGCTTGCGCACGTTCACAGATACGCAGTATTTT; cdr3_aa: CASSLRTFTDTQYF
j_call: TRBJ2-1; v_call: TRBV7-6; d_call: TRBD1; clone_size: -; cdr3_nt: TGTGCCAGCAGCCCCACGACAGGGGATAGTGTGTTCTTC; cdr3_aa: CASSPTTGDSVFF
j_call: TRBJ2-6; v_call: TRBV7-9; d_call: -; clone_size: -; cdr3_nt: TGTGCCAGCAGCTTTTTCACAGGGTCCACTGGGGCCAACGTCCTGACTTTC; cdr3_aa: CASSFFTGSTGANVLTF
j_call: TRBJ1-1; v_call: TRBV6-5; d_call: -; clone_size: -; cdr3_nt: TGTGCCAGCAGTTACGGGGGGGAAGAAATCGAAGCTTTCTTT; cdr3_aa: CASSYGGEEIEAFF
j_call: TRBJ2-5; v_call: TRBV5-4; d_call: -; clone_size: -; cdr3_nt: TGTGCCAGCAGCTTGAAAGGGGTCCAAGAGACCCAGTACTTC; cdr3_aa: CASSLKGVQETQYF
j_call: TRBJ2-7; v_call: TRBV7-3; d_call: -; clone_size: -; cdr3_nt: TGTGCCAGCAGCTTAGAGGGGAACACGGGCAACGAGCAGTACTTC; cdr3_aa: CASSLEGNTGNEQYF
j_call: TRBJ2-1; v_call: TRBV27; d_call: -; clone_size: -; cdr3_nt: TGTGCCAGCAGTTTGCTCCCTCCGGGGTCGCGGTCCAATGAGCAGTTCTTC; cdr3_aa: CASSLLPPGSRSNEQFF
j_call: TRBJ1-3; v_call: TRBV10-3; d_call: TRBD1; clone_size: -; cdr3_nt: TGTGCCATCAGCCCTCAGGGGGACGGAAACACCATATATTTT; cdr3_aa: CAISPQGDGNTIYF
j_call: TRBJ2-1; v_call: TRBV7-6; d_call: TRBD2; clone_size: -; cdr3_nt: TGTGCCAGCAGCTCAGTAGCGGGGGTGCCTTCCAGTGAGCAGTTCTTC; cdr3_aa: CASSSVAGVPSSEQFF
j_call: TRBJ1-2; v_call: TRBV27; d_call: -; clone_size: once; cdr3_nt: TGTGCCAGCAGTTTAACTCGGCAGGGGTTAGGCTATGGCTACACCTTC; cdr3_aa: CASSLTRQGLGYGYTF
j_call: TRBJ2-7; v_call: TRBV20-1; d_call: TRBD2; clone_size: -; cdr3_nt: TGCAGTGCCATTCGGGGGGACGAGCAGTACTTC; cdr3_aa: CSAIRGDEQYF